These 29 T cell receptor beta chains came from one sample sequenced in a study of T-cell memory formation after mild COVID-19. TCRdb recomputed calls from the 5' RACE reads with MiXCR, one row per CDR3 protein. The sample contains 50,000 or so distinct CDR3 sequences, 9.3% of which appear only once. Sequenced: PBMCs or a T cell subset sorted from them (not recorded which). These receptors were taken from an adult woman who had mild COVID-19 (a few samples of this study predate the infection). Cell type and time point are not known.

The chain joins TRBV12-3 or TRBV12-4 to TRBJ2-3, with D unclear. This CDR3 has 13 residues. V was shortened by 1 base and J by 3 bases, with 5 bases between the two germline ends. The CDR3 region is CASSLERTDTQYF. The CDR3, as DNA: TGTGCCAGCAGTTTAGAGAGGACAGATACGCAGTATTTT.

This clonotype was seen more than once but under ten times. The chain joins TRBV20-1 to TRBJ1-2; D is unresolved. The CDR3 has 17 residues. The germline CDR1 and CDR2 sequences are DFQATT and SNEGSKA (reference sequence). Trimming left V 0 bases short and J 3 bases short, with 20 bases between. CDR3 sequence reads: CSARDYYHIGPDYGYTF. CDR3 bases: TGCAGTGCTAGAGACTACTACCACATAGGCCCCGACTATGGCTACACCTTC.

This clonotype was seen ten or more times. The chain links TRBV15 to TRBJ2-1; TRBD2 matches 9 bases. V lost 0 bases and J lost 7; bases outside the gene matches: 13. The CDR3 is 18 residues long. Germline loops: CDR1 LNHNV, CDR2 YYDKDF (reference sequence). The CDR3 region is CATSRDRRGGAGKNEQFF. CDR3 in DNA: TGTGCCACCAGCAGAGATAGACGCGGGGGGGCCGGGAAAAATGAGCAGTTCTTC.

The chain joins TRBV5-4 to TRBJ2-3, with 11 nucleotides matching TRBD2. Per the germline V gene, CDR1 is SGHNT and CDR2 is YYREEE (reference sequence). V shed 0 bases and J 0 bases; nucleotides not matched to a gene: 6. This CDR3 has 18 amino acids. DNA of the CDR3: TGTGCCAGCAGCTTGGACGGCGGGACTAGCGGAAGCACAGATACGCAGTATTTT. Translated, it gives CASSLDGGTSGSTDTQYF.

In its sample, this clonotype was seen many times. This chain links TRBV11-2 with TRBJ2-5, with 8 nucleotides matching TRBD2. Trimming cost V 1 base and J 3 bases; bases outside gene matches: 1. The V gene's germline CDR1 is SGHAT and CDR2 FQNNGV. The CDR3 spans 14 residues. The CDR3 bases are TGTGCCAGCAGCTTAGCGGGAGGGAAAGAGACCCAGTACTTC. It encodes CASSLAGGKETQYF.

The CDR3 DNA follows: TGCGCCAGCAGCTCCGCGGGCTTAAATTCACCCCTCCACTTT. Translating it yields CASSSAGLNSPLHF. The V call is TRBV5-1, the J call TRBJ1-6; D is ambiguous. V lost 3 bases and J 7 bases, leaving 11 bases between the germline ends. Germline V lookup: CDR1 SGHRS, CDR2 YFSETQ. The CDR3 runs 14 residues.

This clonotype has just a few counts. J is TRBJ2-2 and V is TRBV4-3; TRBD1 agrees at 11 bases. The CDR3 sequence is 18 residues long. Trimming at V came to 2 bases and at J to 5 bases, leaving 10 bases not matched to a gene. Germline CDR1 reads LGHNA; CDR2 reads YSLEER. Here the CDR3 reads CASSQPQGQGVRTGELFF. CDR3 nucleotide sequence: TGCGCCAGCAGCCAACCCCAGGGACAGGGGGTTCGGACCGGGGAGCTGTTTTTT.

This clonotype occurred a few times. J is TRBJ2-5 and V is TRBV14; D gene unclear. Germline-derived CDR1 and CDR2 are SGHDN and FVKESK. V was pared by 0 bases and J by 10 bases, with 12 bases between. The CDR3 is 13 residues long. The CDR3 region is CASSQDLERNQYF. DNA of the CDR3: TGTGCCAGCAGCCAAGATCTCGAGCGTAACCAGTACTTC.

This clonotype was picked up many times. This chain's CDR3 is CASSPMTSSDTQYF. DNA of the CDR3: TGCGCCAGCAGCCCGATGACTAGCTCGGATACGCAGTATTTT. The rearrangement uses TRBV5-1 and TRBJ2-3; 7 bases align to TRBD2. Unmatched junction bases numbered 8, after V lost 4 bases and J lost 6 bases. This CDR3 comprises 14 residues. Germline V gives CDR1 SGHRS, CDR2 YFSETQ. Using reference TRBV5-1 and TRBJ2-3 for the parts outside the CDR3, the full variable domain is KAGVTQTPRYLIKTRGQQVTLSCSPISGHRSVSWYQQTPGQGLQFLFEYFSETQRNKGNFPGRFSGRQFSNSRSEMNVSTLELGDSALYLCASSPMTSSDTQYFGPGTRLTVL.

This clonotype has ten or more counts. The chain couples TRBV6-5 to TRBJ2-4; D uncertain. Trimming removed 6 bases at V and 0 bases at J, with 12 bases between. There are 15 residues in the CDR3. CDR1 is MNHEY, CDR2 SVGAGI, per germline. The DNA for the CDR3 is TGTGCCAGCAGCCCCCCCGTCCTAGCCAAAAACATTCAGTACTTC. Its protein is CASSPPVLAKNIQYF.

This chain connects TRBV19 to TRBJ1-1; D remains ambiguous. Germline CDR1 LNHDA, CDR2 SQIVND (reference sequence). The CDR3 is 15 residues long. The V and J ends lost 0 bases and 2 bases respectively, with 10 bases between them. The CDR3 spells CASSIDYSFNTEAFF. For the CDR3, the DNA is TGTGCCAGTAGTATAGATTACAGCTTTAACACTGAAGCTTTCTTT.

This sequence joins TRBV20-1 and TRBJ2-7; 7 bases agree with TRBD1. Germline loops: CDR1 DFQATT, CDR2 SNEGSKA (reference sequence). The length of the CDR3 is 13 residues. The V gene end was trimmed by 6 bases and the J gene end by 4 bases; junction bases not matched to a gene: 9. The CDR3 region has the DNA TGCAGTGCGAGGGACAGTTTGAAGTACGAGCAGTACTTC. Its translation is CSARDSLKYEQYF.

This clonotype has only a few counts. This chain connects TRBV30 to TRBJ1-2; TRBD1 might be the D (6 bases). CDR3 length: 15 amino acids. The V end lost 3 bases, the J end lost 4 bases, and 18 bases lay between the germline ends. Germline CDR1 reads GTSNPN; CDR2 reads SVGIG (reference sequence). The CDR3: CAWRNKGELRYGYTF. CDR3 DNA: TGTGCCTGGAGGAATAAGGGGGAGTTGCGCTATGGCTACACCTTC.

The rearrangement uses TRBV7-6 and TRBJ2-3; D perhaps matches TRBD1 (6 bases). CDR1 and CDR2 from the germline V gene are SGHVS and FNYEAQ. Trimming removed 2 bases at V and 6 bases at J, with 15 bases between. CDR3 length equals 15 residues. CDR3 bases: TGTGCCAGCAGCTTATCTCCCAGGGGCAGGGATACGCAGTATTTT. Translation gives CASSLSPRGRDTQYF.

This clonotype was counted only a few times. This chain links TRBV7-3 with TRBJ2-5; D is ambiguous. Deletions cut 0 bases from V and 2 bases from J, with 4 bases between. Germline-derived CDR1 and CDR2 are SGHTA and FQGTGA. The CDR3 is 13 residues long. The chain's CDR3 is CASSLTPQETQYF. CDR3 nucleotides: TGTGCCAGCAGCTTAACACCACAAGAGACCCAGTACTTC.

This chain links TRBV4-1 with TRBJ2-5; 12 nucleotides agree with TRBD1. The germline V gene encodes CDR1 MGHRA and CDR2 YSYEKL. The CDR3 covers 18 residues. The ends lost 0 bases at V and 4 bases at J; junction bases unmatched: 9. The CDR3 here is CASSQEGPGTGGGETQYF. The CDR3, as DNA: TGCGCCAGCAGCCAAGAGGGACCCGGGACAGGGGGCGGAGAGACCCAGTACTTC.

There are a few counts of this clonotype. The V call is TRBV7-8, the J call TRBJ1-5, with a weak D call TRBD1 (5 bases). The CDR3 covers 15 residues. The germline CDR1 and CDR2 sequences are SGHVS and FQNEAQ. The V gene lost 5 bases and the J gene lost 8 bases, with 19 bases spanning the gap. In DNA, the CDR3 is TGTGCCAGCAGCCGGAGCGGAGGGGTCGGGGAGCCCCAGCATTTT. It codes for CASSRSGGVGEPQHF.

This clonotype was picked up many times. CDR3 amino acids: CASSQAVGGTSYEQYF. CDR3 nucleotide sequence: TGCGCCAGCAGCCAAGCGGTAGGCGGGACCAGCTACGAGCAGTACTTC. V is TRBV4-3 and J is TRBJ2-7; D is perhaps TRBD2 (6 bases). Trimming shortened V by 1 base and J by 3 bases, and 16 bases separated the two germline ends. Looked up from germline, CDR1 is LGHNA and CDR2 is YSLEER. This CDR3 is built from 16 residues.

The chain couples TRBV5-5 to TRBJ2-1; the D gene is possibly TRBD2 (6 bases). The CDR3 extends over 12 amino acids. The V gene's germline CDR1 is SGHKS and CDR2 YYEKEE (reference sequence). Trimming took 4 bases from V and 9 from J, leaving 11 bases between them. The CDR3 protein is CASSRRGSEQFF. The CDR3 DNA is TGTGCCAGCAGCCGCCGGGGGAGTGAGCAGTTCTTC.

This clonotype was recorded at least ten times. The chain joins TRBV5-1 to TRBJ1-6; D is ambiguous. The V end lost 4 bases, the J end lost 7 bases, and 18 bases lay between the germline ends. The germline gives CDR1 SGHRS, CDR2 YFSETQ. CDR3 length equals 16 residues. As DNA, the CDR3 is TGCGCCAGCAGCCCCCGAATAGGAATGGAAAATTCACCCCTCCACTTT. Amino acid sequence: CASSPRIGMENSPLHF.

This clonotype has at least ten counts. V and J are TRBV12-3 or TRBV12-4 and TRBJ1-5; D not resolved. V lost 2 bases, J lost 0 bases, and 8 bases lay in between. The CDR3 is 15 residues long. CDR3 DNA sequence: TGTGCCAGCAGTTTATCCGGCAATAGCAATCAGCCCCAGCATTTT. Residues: CASSLSGNSNQPQHF.

The chain couples TRBV5-1 to TRBJ2-7; 11 bases are shared with TRBD1. The germline gives CDR1 SGHRS, CDR2 YFSETQ. CDR3 length: 15 residues. J lost 5 bases, V lost 2 bases, and 6 bases had no gene match. The CDR3 nucleotides read TGCGCCAGCAGCTTAAGCGGGACAGGGGGACACGAGCAGTACTTC. As protein: CASSLSGTGGHEQYF.

This clonotype came up many times. The chain couples TRBV6-2 or TRBV6-3 to TRBJ2-3, with D unresolved. The CDR3 totals 16 residues. In germline, CDR1 is MNHEY, CDR2 SVGEGT. V was cut by 5 bases and J by 0 bases, with 15 bases left in between. The CDR3 sequence: CASSPRTLTSTDTQYF. CDR3 DNA sequence: TGTGCCAGCAGTCCCCGGACGCTAACTAGCACAGATACGCAGTATTTT.

This clonotype was picked up a small number of times. V gene TRBV24-1 combines with J gene TRBJ2-4, with D hard to call. Deletions cut 3 bases from V and 0 bases from J, with 14 bases between. Germline V gives CDR1 KGHDR, CDR2 SFDVKD. The CDR3 extends over 17 amino acids. The DNA for the CDR3 is TGTGCCACCAGTGATGCCTCGTCGCCCAGAGCCAAAAACATTCAGTACTTC. Its translation: CATSDASSPRAKNIQYF.

This clonotype has at least ten counts. V usage is TRBV7-9 and J usage is TRBJ2-3; D not certain. The germline V and J ends were trimmed by 5 bases and 0 bases, with 9 bases remaining between them. Germline V CDR1 and CDR2: SEHNR, FQNEAQ (reference sequence). CDR3 length equals 14 residues. As DNA, the CDR3 is TGTGCCAGCAGCAGACACGGAAGCACAGATACGCAGTATTTT. As protein: CASSRHGSTDTQYF.

This clonotype was seen ten or more times. V is TRBV6-5 and J is TRBJ1-1; perhaps TRBD1 as D (6 bases). The length of the CDR3 is 14 residues. V gave up 6 bases and J gave up 1 base, with 12 bases separating them. Per germline, CDR1 MNHEY and CDR2 SVGAGI. CDR3 in DNA: TGTGCCAGCAGGCGGGACATTTGGAACACTGAAGCTTTCTTT. This encodes CASRRDIWNTEAFF.

The CDR3 spells CASSPPSSGGYEQYF. The CDR3 DNA sequence: TGTGCCAGCAGCCCACCCTCTAGCGGGGGTTACGAGCAGTACTTC. J is TRBJ2-7 and V is TRBV13, with 10 bases lining up with TRBD2. In germline, CDR1 is PRHDT, CDR2 FYEKMQ (reference sequence). The CDR3 is 15 residues long. The J segment lost 4 bases and the V segment lost 5 bases, leaving 8 bases of the junction unmatched.

This clonotype was observed a few times. The chain uses TRBV4-1 and TRBJ1-2; D remains unclear. The length of the CDR3 is 14 residues. The V gene lost 1 base and the J gene lost 5 bases, with 11 bases spanning the gap. The germline gives CDR1 MGHRA, CDR2 YSYEKL. CDR3 nucleotide sequence: TGCGCCAGCAGCCAAGCATGGGCTTCATATGGCTACACCTTC. This translates into CASSQAWASYGYTF.

This clonotype was observed at least ten times. J is TRBJ2-3 and V is TRBV29-1; 9 positions agree with TRBD2. This CDR3 contains 14 residues. Germline CDR1 and CDR2: SQVTM and ANQGSEA. V lost 3 bases, J lost 6 bases, and 7 bases stayed unmatched. Written as DNA, the CDR3 is TGCAGCGTTGATTTAGCGGGGGCGAGGGATACGCAGTATTTT. Protein sequence: CSVDLAGARDTQYF.